These 11 T cell receptor beta chains share one sample of origin, sequenced in a study of blood T cells in healthy people across ages. Combining a sample-barcoded 5' primer with a J-beta primer mix, a second PCR ran for about 7 to 11 cycles. MiXCR was run by TCRdb on the 5' RACE reads, yielding one entry per CDR3 protein. The repertoire includes just over 800,000 distinct CDR3 sequences, about 59% of them detected once, and around 30% sits in the top ten. The sample comprised blood. These receptors were obtained from a man younger than 40 in good health.

The gene calls are TRBV7-3 and TRBJ2-1; D possibly corresponds to TRBD2 (7 bases). V lost 2 bases, J lost 10 bases, and 18 bases lay in between. The germline gives CDR1 SGHTA, CDR2 FQGTGA. CDR3 length: 15 amino acids. This chain's CDR3 is CASSLAGAPPGEQFF. The CDR3 bases are TGTGCCAGCAGCTTAGCGGGGGCCCCACCTGGGGAGCAGTTCTTC.

The V call is TRBV7-2, the J call TRBJ2-7; perhaps TRBD1 as D (5 bases). V lost 4 bases to trimming and J lost 0 bases, with 13 bases between them. This CDR3 comprises 15 residues. Germline V gene data show CDR1 as SGHTA and CDR2 as FQGNSA. CDR3 in DNA: TGTGCCAGCAGCTCGCTCTGGGGCAGCTCCTACGAGCAGTACTTC. Translated: CASSSLWGSSYEQYF.

In this sample, this clonotype turned up a few times. The chain employs TRBV12-3 or TRBV12-4 and TRBJ2-4; the D gene is possibly TRBD1 (6 bases). The J call may not be correct, given that the DNA end is closer to TRBJ2-7. CDR3 length: 12 amino acids. The CDR3 bases are TGTGCCAGTAAGACAGGCCCCCGCGAGCAGTACTTC. Translating gives CASKTGPREQYF.

The gene calls are TRBV29-1 and TRBJ2-1, with D possibly being TRBD1 (5 bases). The CDR3 spans 13 residues. V gave up 7 bases and J gave up 6 bases, with 16 bases separating them. Germline V gene data show CDR1 as SQVTM and CDR2 as ANQGSEA. For the CDR3, the DNA is TGCAGCGATAGGGGTCTCCCCGGCAATGAGCAGTTCTTC. Translating it yields CSDRGLPGNEQFF.

V and J are TRBV6-5 and TRBJ2-1; 7 nucleotides line up with TRBD1. With 7 bases clipped from V and 14 bases from J, the junction kept 11 bases outside the gene matches. In germline, CDR1 is MNHEY, CDR2 SVGAGI. The CDR3 totals 12 residues. The CDR3 is CASKTGQMWEFF. The CDR3 bases are TGTGCCAGCAAAACGGGACAGATGTGGGAGTTCTTC.

Points on this clonotype: The junction shows a germline mismatch at one end, possibly a read error. The V and J genes are TRBV7-9 and TRBJ1-5; TRBD1 might be the D (5 bases). CDR3 size: 15 residues. CDR1 is SEHNR and CDR2 is FQNEAQ in the germline V gene (reference sequence). The DNA for the CDR3 is TGTGCCAGCAGGCACCGGGACGTCGACAATCGGCCCCAGCATTTT. This translates into CASRHRDVDNRPQHF.

The gene calls are TRBV15 and TRBJ2-1, with D tentatively TRBD2 (5 bases). The CDR3 length is 16 residues. Germline lookup yields CDR1 LNHNV and CDR2 YYDKDF (reference sequence). V lost 2 bases to trimming and J lost 0 bases, with 11 bases between them. The CDR3 coding sequence is TGTGCCACCAGCAGATCTAGCACAAGCTCCTACAATGAGCAGTTCTTC. Translating it yields CATSRSSTSSYNEQFF.

This chain uses TRBV6-4 with TRBJ2-6; TRBD1 is a possible D gene (6 bases). This CDR3 comprises 16 residues. Germline loops: CDR1 MRHNA, CDR2 SNTAGT. Between the trimmed V and J ends, which lost 3 bases and 0 bases, there was a span of 9 bases. CDR3 in amino acids: CASSDRQVSGANVLTF. The CDR3 bases are TGTGCCAGCAGTGATAGACAGGTCTCTGGGGCCAACGTCCTGACTTTC.

There are a few counts of this clonotype. V and J are TRBV29-1 and TRBJ2-1; tentatively, D is TRBD1 or TRBD2 (6 bases each). The CDR3 extends over 13 amino acids. Germline CDR1 is SQVTM and CDR2 is ANQGSEA. V lost 4 bases and J 6 bases, leaving 13 bases between the germline ends. The CDR3: CSVGRRGANEQFF. The CDR3 DNA follows: TGCAGCGTTGGGCGGAGGGGGGCCAATGAGCAGTTCTTC.

The V gene is TRBV20-1, the J gene TRBJ2-6; 7 nucleotides line up with TRBD2. J gave up 0 bases and V 3 bases, and 5 bases lay outside the gene matches. CDR1 and CDR2 from the germline V gene are DFQATT and SNEGSKA (reference sequence). The CDR3 consists of 16 residues. The CDR3 sequence is CSASRGGASGANVLTF. CDR3 nucleotide sequence: TGCAGTGCTAGTCGGGGAGGGGCCTCTGGGGCCAACGTCCTGACTTTC.

CDR3 sequence reads: CASSEASKNTQYF. CDR3 nucleotides: TGTGCCAGCAGTGAAGCCTCTAAAAATACGCAGTATTTT. The chain carries TRBV25-1 and TRBJ2-3; D is unresolved. V dropped 2 bases and J dropped 7 bases, with 10 bases sitting between them. This CDR3 comprises 13 residues. The germline V gene encodes CDR1 MGHDK and CDR2 SYGVNS.